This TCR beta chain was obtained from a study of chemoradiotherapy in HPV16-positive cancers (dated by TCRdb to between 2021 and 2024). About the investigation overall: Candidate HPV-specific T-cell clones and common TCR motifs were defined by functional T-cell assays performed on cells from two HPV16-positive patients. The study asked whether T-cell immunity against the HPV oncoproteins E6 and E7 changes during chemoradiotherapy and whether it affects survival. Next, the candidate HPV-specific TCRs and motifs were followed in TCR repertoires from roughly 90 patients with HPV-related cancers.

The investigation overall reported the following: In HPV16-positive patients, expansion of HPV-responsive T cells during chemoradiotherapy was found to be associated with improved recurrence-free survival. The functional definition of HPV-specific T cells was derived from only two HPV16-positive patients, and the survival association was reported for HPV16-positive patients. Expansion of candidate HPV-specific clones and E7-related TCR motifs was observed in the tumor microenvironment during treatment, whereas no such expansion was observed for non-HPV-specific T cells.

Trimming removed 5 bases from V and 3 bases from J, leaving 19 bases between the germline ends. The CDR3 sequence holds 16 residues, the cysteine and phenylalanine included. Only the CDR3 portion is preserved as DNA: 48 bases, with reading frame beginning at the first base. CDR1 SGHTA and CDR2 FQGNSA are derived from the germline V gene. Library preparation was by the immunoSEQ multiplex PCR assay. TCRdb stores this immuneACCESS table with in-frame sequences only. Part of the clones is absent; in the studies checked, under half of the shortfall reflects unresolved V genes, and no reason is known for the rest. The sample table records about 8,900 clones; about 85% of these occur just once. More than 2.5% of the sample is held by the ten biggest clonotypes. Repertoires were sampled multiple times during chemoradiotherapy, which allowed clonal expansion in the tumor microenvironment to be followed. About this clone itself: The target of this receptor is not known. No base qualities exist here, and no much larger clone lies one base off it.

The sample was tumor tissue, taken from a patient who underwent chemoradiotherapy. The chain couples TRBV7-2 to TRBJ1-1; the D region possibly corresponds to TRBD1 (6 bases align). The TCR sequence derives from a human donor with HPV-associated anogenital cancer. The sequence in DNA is TGTGCCAGCAGCATCCGCGGGGGGGGGCGCCACACTGAAGCTTTCTTT. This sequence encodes CASSIRGGGRHTEAFF.